This T cell receptor beta chain was identified during a study of cytomegalovirus exposure and HLA in healthy donors. The V and J ends lost 3 bases and 5 bases, in that order; junction bases with no gene match: 11. CDR3 length: 16 residues. Germline V CDR1 and CDR2: MDHEN, SYDVKM. A multiplex PCR was run with 60 Vbeta primers and 13 Jbeta primers. TCRdb's copy holds only in-frame clones and misses some; the assay was immunoSEQ multiplex PCR. The table shows roughly 120,000 clones, with around three quarters occurring only once. This clonotype originated in a man aged 18-30 years in good health and CMV-seronegative. This chain connects TRBV28 to TRBJ2-7; 9 bases align to TRBD2. The sequencing sample was made of PBMCs. The CDR3 nucleotides are TGTGCCAGCAGTTTTCTAGGAGCGGGAGGCAGCGACGAGCAGTACTTC. This translates into CASSFLGAGGSDEQYF.